This T cell receptor beta chain was sequenced in a study of early T cells in non-severe SARS-CoV-2 infection. Broader study findings: Lookups in VDJdb leaned toward anti-spike CD8 responses and missed private and CD4 specificities.

Comment on this clonotype: What it binds is unknown.

The ends were cut back, 4 bases at V and 2 bases at J, with 16 bases in the middle. The CDR3 has 16 residues. CDR1 is LNHDA, CDR2 SQIVND, per germline (reference sequence). Attached unique molecular identifiers marked individual cDNA molecules. MiXCR, applied by TCRdb to the 5' RACE reads, yields one record per CDR3 protein. The profile shows roughly 70,000 distinct CDR3 sequences, around 19% of them singletons. J is TRBJ2-3 and V is TRBV19, with D possibly TRBD1 on 6 matching bases. This clonotype was sampled from an adult who was a healthcare worker with PCR-confirmed SARS-CoV-2 infection or an uninfected control (not recorded which). Sequenced material: whole blood, taken at baseline. The CDR3 DNA is TGTGCCAGTAGTAGGGGTCGAGGGACAAACACAGATACGCAGTATTTT. Its translation: CASSRGRGTNTDTQYF.